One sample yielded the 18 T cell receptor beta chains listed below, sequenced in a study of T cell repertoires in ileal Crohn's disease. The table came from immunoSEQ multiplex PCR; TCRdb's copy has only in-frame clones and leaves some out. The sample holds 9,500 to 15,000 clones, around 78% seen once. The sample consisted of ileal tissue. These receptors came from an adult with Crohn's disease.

The CDR3 DNA follows: TGCAGCGTCGGGGGTCCCGAGACCCAGTACTTC. Its protein product is CSVGGPETQYF. This sequence joins TRBV29-1 and TRBJ2-5, with D possibly being TRBD2 (6 bases). Trimming took off 6 bases at V and 5 bases at J, with 10 bases between the two ends. The CDR3 sequence is 11 residues long. Looked up from germline, CDR1 is SQVTM and CDR2 is ANQGSEA.

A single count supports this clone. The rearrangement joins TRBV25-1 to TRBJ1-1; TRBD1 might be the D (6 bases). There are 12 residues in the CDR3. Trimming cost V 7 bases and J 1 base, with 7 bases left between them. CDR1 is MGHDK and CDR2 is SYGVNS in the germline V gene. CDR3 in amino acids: CASTDRNTEAFF. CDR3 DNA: TGTGCCAGCACGGACAGGAACACTGAAGCTTTCTTT. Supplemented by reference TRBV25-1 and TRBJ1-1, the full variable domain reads EADIYQTPRYLVIGTGKKITLECSQTMGHDKMYWYQQDPGMELHLIHYSYGVNSTEKGDLSSESTVSRIRTEHFPLTLESARPSHTSQYLCASTDRNTEAFFGQGTRLTVV.

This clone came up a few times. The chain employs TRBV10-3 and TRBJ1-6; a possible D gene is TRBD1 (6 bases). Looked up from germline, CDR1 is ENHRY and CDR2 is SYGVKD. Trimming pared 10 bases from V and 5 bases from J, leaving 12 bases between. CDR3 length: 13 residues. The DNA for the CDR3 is TGTGCCACCAGGGGCGCCGATAATTCACCCCTCCACTTT. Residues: CATRGADNSPLHF.

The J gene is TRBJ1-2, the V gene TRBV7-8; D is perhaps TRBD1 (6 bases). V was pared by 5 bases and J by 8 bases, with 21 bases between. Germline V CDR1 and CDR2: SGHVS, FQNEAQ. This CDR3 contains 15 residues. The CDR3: CASSARTQTGRGYTF. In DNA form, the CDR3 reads TGTGCCAGCAGCGCCCGGACACAGACAGGCCGGGGCTACACCTTC.

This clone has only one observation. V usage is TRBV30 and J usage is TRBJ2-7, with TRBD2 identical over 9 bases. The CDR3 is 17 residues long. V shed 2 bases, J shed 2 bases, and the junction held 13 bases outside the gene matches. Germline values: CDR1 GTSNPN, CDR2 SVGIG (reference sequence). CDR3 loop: CAWSPPVGTSRAYEQYF. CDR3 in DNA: TGTGCCTGGAGTCCCCCTGTGGGGACTAGCAGAGCCTACGAGCAGTACTTC.

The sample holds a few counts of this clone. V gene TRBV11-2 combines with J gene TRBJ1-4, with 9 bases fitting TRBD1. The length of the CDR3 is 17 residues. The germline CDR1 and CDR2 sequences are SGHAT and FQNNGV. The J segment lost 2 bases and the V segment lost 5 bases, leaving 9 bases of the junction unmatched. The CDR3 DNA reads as TGTGCCAGCAGCCCAGCGACAGGGGGGGCCACTAATGAAAAACTGTTTTTT. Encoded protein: CASSPATGGATNEKLFF.

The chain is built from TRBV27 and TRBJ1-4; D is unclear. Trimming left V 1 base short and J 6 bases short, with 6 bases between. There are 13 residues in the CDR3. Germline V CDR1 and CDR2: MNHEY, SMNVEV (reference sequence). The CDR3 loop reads CASSLWEDEKLFF. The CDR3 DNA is TGTGCCAGCAGTTTATGGGAGGATGAAAAACTGTTTTTT.

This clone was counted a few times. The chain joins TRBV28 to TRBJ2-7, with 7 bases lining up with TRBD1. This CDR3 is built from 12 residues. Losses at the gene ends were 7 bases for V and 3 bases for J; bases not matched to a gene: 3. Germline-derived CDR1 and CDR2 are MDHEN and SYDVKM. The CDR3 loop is CASNRGIYEQYF. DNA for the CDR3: TGTGCCAGCAACAGGGGTATCTACGAGCAGTACTTC.

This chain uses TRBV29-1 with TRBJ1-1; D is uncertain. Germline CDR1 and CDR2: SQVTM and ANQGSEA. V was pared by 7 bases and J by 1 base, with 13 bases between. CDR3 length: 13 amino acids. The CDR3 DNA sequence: TGCAGCGGAAGGGTGGACTGGAACACTGAAGCTTTCTTT. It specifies CSGRVDWNTEAFF.

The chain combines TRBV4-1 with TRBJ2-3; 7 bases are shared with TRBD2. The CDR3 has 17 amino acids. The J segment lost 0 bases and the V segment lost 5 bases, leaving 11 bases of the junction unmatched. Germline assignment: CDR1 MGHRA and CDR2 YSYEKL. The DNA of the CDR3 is TGCGCCAGCAGCGAGGAAAGCGGGGCAACTAGCACAGATACGCAGTATTTT. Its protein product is CASSEESGATSTDTQYF.

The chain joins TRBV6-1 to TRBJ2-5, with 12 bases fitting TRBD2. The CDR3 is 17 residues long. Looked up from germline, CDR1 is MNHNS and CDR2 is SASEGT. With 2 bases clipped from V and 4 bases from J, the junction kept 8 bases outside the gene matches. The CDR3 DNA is TGTGCCAGCAGTGAACTTGCTAGCGGGGGGGCCAGAGAGACCCAGTACTTC. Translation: CASSELASGGARETQYF.

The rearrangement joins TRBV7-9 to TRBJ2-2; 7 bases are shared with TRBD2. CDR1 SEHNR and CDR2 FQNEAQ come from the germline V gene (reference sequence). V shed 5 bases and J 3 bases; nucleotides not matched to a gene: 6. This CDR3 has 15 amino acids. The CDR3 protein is CASSTIGGYTGELFF. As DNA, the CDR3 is TGTGCCAGCAGCACAATCGGGGGGTACACCGGGGAGCTGTTTTTT.

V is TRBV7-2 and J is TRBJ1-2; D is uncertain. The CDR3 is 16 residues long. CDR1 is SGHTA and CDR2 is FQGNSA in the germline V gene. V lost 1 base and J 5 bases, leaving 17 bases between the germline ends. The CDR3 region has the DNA TGTGCCAGCAGCTTAGAGGTTTGGCGGAGTGAATATGGCTACACCTTC. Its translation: CASSLEVWRSEYGYTF.

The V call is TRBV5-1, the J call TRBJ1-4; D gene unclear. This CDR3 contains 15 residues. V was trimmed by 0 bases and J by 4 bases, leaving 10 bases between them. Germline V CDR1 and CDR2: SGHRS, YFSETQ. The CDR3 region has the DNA TGCGCCAGCAGCTTGGAGTCTAGCTTTAATGAAAAACTGTTTTTT. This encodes CASSLESSFNEKLFF.

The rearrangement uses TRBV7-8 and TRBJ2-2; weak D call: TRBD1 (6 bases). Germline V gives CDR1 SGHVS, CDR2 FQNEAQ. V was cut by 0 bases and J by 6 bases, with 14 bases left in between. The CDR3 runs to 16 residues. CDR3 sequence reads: CASSLAVNRAAGELFF. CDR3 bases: TGTGCCAGCAGCTTAGCAGTAAACAGGGCCGCCGGGGAGCTGTTTTTT.

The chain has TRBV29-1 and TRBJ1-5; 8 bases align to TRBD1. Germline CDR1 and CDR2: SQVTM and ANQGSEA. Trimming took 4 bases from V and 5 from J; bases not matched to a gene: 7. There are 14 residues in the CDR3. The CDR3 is CSVGNRGGDQPQHF. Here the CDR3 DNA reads TGCAGCGTTGGGAACAGGGGGGGCGATCAGCCCCAGCATTTT.

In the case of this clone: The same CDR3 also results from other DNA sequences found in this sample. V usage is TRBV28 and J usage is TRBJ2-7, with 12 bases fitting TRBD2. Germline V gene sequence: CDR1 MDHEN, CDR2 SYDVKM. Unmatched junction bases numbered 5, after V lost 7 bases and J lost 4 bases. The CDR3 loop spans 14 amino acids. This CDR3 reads CASIVTSGSYEQYF. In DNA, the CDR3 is TGTGCCAGCATAGTGACTAGCGGGAGTTACGAGCAGTACTTC.

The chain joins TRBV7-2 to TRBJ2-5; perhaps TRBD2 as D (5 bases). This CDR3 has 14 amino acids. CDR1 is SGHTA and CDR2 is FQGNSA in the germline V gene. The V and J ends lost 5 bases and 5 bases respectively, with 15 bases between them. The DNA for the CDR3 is TGTGCCAGCAGCCCGGGGTTCCTCCTGGAGACCCAGTACTTC. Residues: CASSPGFLLETQYF.